Given below is one TCR beta chain in context. The record originates from a study of post-analysis software for immune sequencing data. As for the study in general: Secondary progressive, relapsing-remitting and progressive-relapsing multiple sclerosis were among the included disease courses.

Unique molecular identifiers were built into the TCR beta cDNA libraries. TCRdb passed the PCR reads through MiXCR, listing each CDR3 protein once. The sample consists of fewer than 900,000 distinct CDR3 sequences, around 46% of them appearing once. This TCR came from a girl under 18 with multiple sclerosis. Sequencing was carried out using blood.

The CDR3 coding sequence is TGTGCCAGCAGTTTAACAGGGATCGGGGCCAACGTCCTGACTTTC. The encoded protein is CASSLTGIGANVLTF. The chain has TRBV12-3 or TRBV12-4 and TRBJ2-6; D perhaps matches TRBD1 (6 bases). V was pared by 2 bases and J by 4 bases, with 9 bases between. This CDR3 has 15 amino acids.